This T cell receptor beta chain comes out of a study of neurological immune-mediated disorders. The group of healthy controls was made up of people who were blood bank volunteers in Maryland, USA. The sorted libraries were made from approximately 1 million CD4+ or CD8+ T cells. 5'RACE with 10-nucleotide random UMIs produced the cDNA. TCRdb itself ran the 5' RACE reads through MiXCR, one entry per CDR3 protein. This sample has fewer than 20,000 distinct CDR3 sequences, with about 3.6% found just once. This clonotype has at least ten counts. Its antigen remains unknown. Whole-study findings and limits: No sharing of CDR3 amino acid sequences was observed among expanded clones across subjects, suggesting private repertoires in all groups.

CDR1 is DFQATT and CDR2 is SNEGSKA in the germline V gene (reference sequence). V dropped 3 bases and J dropped 2; count of bases not matched to a gene: 6. CDR3 length: 14 residues. This TCR was sampled from a woman between 40 and 55 years old in good health. The sequenced sample consisted of CD8+ T cells from blood. The chain has TRBV20-1 and TRBJ2-5, with 7 bases identical to TRBD1. CDR3 coding DNA: TGCAGTGCTAGGGCCGGGACAGAACAAGAGACCCAGTACTTC. It is translated as CSARAGTEQETQYF.